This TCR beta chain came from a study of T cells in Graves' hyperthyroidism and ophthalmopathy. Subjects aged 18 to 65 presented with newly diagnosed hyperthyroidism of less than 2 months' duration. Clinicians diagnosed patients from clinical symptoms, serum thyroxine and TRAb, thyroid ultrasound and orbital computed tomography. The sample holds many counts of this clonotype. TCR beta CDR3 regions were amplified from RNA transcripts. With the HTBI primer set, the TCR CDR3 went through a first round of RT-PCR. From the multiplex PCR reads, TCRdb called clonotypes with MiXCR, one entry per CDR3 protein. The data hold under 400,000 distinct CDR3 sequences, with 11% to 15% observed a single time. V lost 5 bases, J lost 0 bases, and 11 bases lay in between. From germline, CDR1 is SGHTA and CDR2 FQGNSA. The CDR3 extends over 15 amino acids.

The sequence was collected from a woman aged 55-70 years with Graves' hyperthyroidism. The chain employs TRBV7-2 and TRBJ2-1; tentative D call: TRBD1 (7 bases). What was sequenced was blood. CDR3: CASSAGQSSYNEQFF. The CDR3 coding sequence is TGTGCCAGCAGCGCGGGACAGAGCTCCTACAATGAGCAGTTCTTC.